These 20 T cell receptor beta chains share one sample of origin, sequenced in a study of metastatic and nonmetastatic thyroid tumors. TCRdb reanalyzed the PCR reads via MiXCR. Among 25,000 to 35,000 clones, 25% to 30% were seen once, and the ten largest hold 30% to 40%. Patients had received no treatment of any kind before thyroid surgery. Source material: blood. These receptors all come from a female donor with papillary thyroid cancer or a benign thyroid nodule (not recorded which). Some clones in this sample may be carry-over from other donors' samples.

V usage is TRBV6-1 and J usage is TRBJ2-3; 11 bases are shared with TRBD2. With V trimmed by 7 bases and J by 4 bases, 4 bases remained unmatched. Germline V gene data show CDR1 as MNHNS and CDR2 as SASEGT. The CDR3 length is 14 residues. CDR3 DNA sequence: TGTGCCAGCATCGTAGCGGGAGGGGCAGATACGCAGTATTTT. As protein: CASIVAGGADTQYF.

The chain couples TRBV11-2 to TRBJ1-1; D is possibly TRBD1 (5 bases). The CDR3 runs to 14 residues. V lost 3 bases to trimming and J lost 5 bases, with 13 bases between them. Germline assignment: CDR1 SGHAT and CDR2 FQNNGV. DNA for the CDR3: TGTGCCAGCAGCTTTGGGGGTAGCCAGACTGAAGCTTTCTTT. This gives the protein CASSFGGSQTEAFF.

This clone was found many times. At one boundary the junction diverges from the germline segment, which might be a read error. V usage is TRBV11-2 and J usage is TRBJ2-7; D not certain. The CDR3 is 15 residues long. Per the germline V gene, CDR1 is SGHAT and CDR2 is FQNNGV. The CDR3 sequence is CASSFSDLTRPIHNF. As DNA, the CDR3 is TGTGCCAGCAGCTTCTCAGACCTGACCCGTCCAATACATAATTTC.

The V and J genes are TRBV20-1 and TRBJ1-2, with a weak D call TRBD1 (6 bases). Trimming removed 0 bases at V and 9 bases at J, with 14 bases between. The CDR3 loop spans 13 amino acids. Germline V gives CDR1 DFQATT, CDR2 SNEGSKA (reference sequence). CDR3 nucleotide sequence: TGCAGTGCTAGAGATCAGACAGGCATGAGCTACACCTTC. Amino acid sequence: CSARDQTGMSYTF.

This clone was counted at least ten times. The genes are TRBV7-2 and TRBJ2-7; D is undetermined. CDR3 length equals 12 residues. V lost 2 bases to trimming and J lost 0 bases, with 2 bases between them. In germline, CDR1 is SGHTA, CDR2 FQGNSA. The CDR3 nucleotides read TGTGCCAGCAGCTTAAGCTCCTACGAGCAGTACTTC. Translating gives CASSLSSYEQYF.

This clone was recorded at least ten times. This sequence joins TRBV4-1 and TRBJ1-3; no clear D. The V end lost 2 bases, the J end lost 1 base, and 0 bases lay between the germline ends. This CDR3 has 12 amino acids. CDR1 MGHRA and CDR2 YSYEKL come from the germline V gene. CDR3 region: CASSQSGNTIYF. The DNA for the CDR3 is TGCGCCAGCAGCCAATCTGGAAACACCATATATTTT.

Concerning this clone itself: One end of the junction is discordant with germline, which a read error may explain. The chain employs TRBV19 and TRBJ1-1; D ambiguous. CDR1 is LNHDA and CDR2 is SQIVND in the germline V gene (reference sequence). CDR3 length equals 14 residues. The CDR3, as DNA: TGTGCCAGTAGTATACCGGCCAGCAGCACTGAAGCTATCTTT. Amino acids: CASSIPASSTEAIF. Filled out from reference TRBV19 and TRBJ1-1, the complete variable domain reads DGGITQSPKYLFRKEGQNVTLSCEQNLNHDAMYWYRQDPGQGLRLIYYSQIVNDFQKGDIAEGYSVSREKKESFPLTVTSAQKNPTAFYLCASSIPASSTEAIFGQGTRLTVV.

This clone was seen many times. V usage is TRBV20-1 and J usage is TRBJ1-1; D remains ambiguous. Trimming left V 0 bases short and J 4 bases short, with 12 bases between. The CDR3 spans 14 residues. Germline CDR1 reads DFQATT; CDR2 reads SNEGSKA (reference sequence). The CDR3 loop is CSARDGVRGTEAFF. The CDR3 bases are TGCAGTGCTAGAGACGGAGTTCGGGGCACTGAAGCTTTCTTT.

This clone was observed at least ten times. V is TRBV7-9 and J is TRBJ2-7; 8 bases match TRBD2. The V and J ends lost 3 bases and 7 bases, in that order; junction bases with no gene match: 5. The CDR3 runs to 13 residues. Germline V gene data show CDR1 as SEHNR and CDR2 as FQNEAQ (reference sequence). CDR3 nucleotides: TGTGCCAGCAGCTTTAGCGGGACGGGGGAGCAGTACTTC. Its translation is CASSFSGTGEQYF. Combining the CDR3 with reference TRBV7-9 and TRBJ2-7 gives the whole variable domain DTGVSQNPRHKITKRGQNVTFRCDPISEHNRLYWYRQTLGQGPEFLTYFQNEAQLEKSRLLSDRFSAERPKGSFSTLEIQRTEQGDSAMYLCASSFSGTGEQYFGPGTRLTVT.

This clone occurred many times. The CDR3 region has the DNA TGCGCCAGCAGCCAGTCCGGGACTAGCGGTTCCTACAATGAGCAGTTCTTC. Translated, it gives CASSQSGTSGSYNEQFF. This chain connects TRBV4-1 to TRBJ2-1; the match to TRBD2 covers 11 bases. The germline V gene has CDR1 MGHRA and CDR2 YSYEKL. CDR3 size: 17 residues. The junction had 5 bases not matched to a gene; V was cut back by 3 bases and J by 1 base.

This chain links TRBV5-6 with TRBJ1-3, with D perhaps TRBD1 (5 bases). Trimming took 5 bases from V and 4 from J, leaving 10 bases between them. This CDR3 has 13 residues. Germline-derived CDR1 and CDR2 are SGHDT and YYEEEE. DNA of the CDR3: TGTGCCAGCAGGGGACCGGGAGGAAACACCATATATTTT. This gives the protein CASRGPGGNTIYF.

This clone was observed many times. The J gene is TRBJ2-1, the V gene TRBV3-1; D may be TRBD1 or TRBD2 (5 bases each). Germline values: CDR1 LGHDT, CDR2 YNNKEL (reference sequence). The CDR3 loop spans 16 amino acids. Trimming took off 0 bases at V and 3 bases at J, with 12 bases between the two ends. Here the CDR3 DNA reads TGTGCCAGCAGCCAAGATGGTGGTGGGGGCTACAATGAGCAGTTCTTC. As protein: CASSQDGGGGYNEQFF.

The gene calls are TRBV7-2 and TRBJ1-1; 8 bases map to TRBD1. V shed 4 bases, J shed 4 bases, and the junction held 5 bases outside the gene matches. CDR3 size: 14 residues. The germline V gene has CDR1 SGHTA and CDR2 FQGNSA. Written as DNA, the CDR3 is TGTGCCAGCAGCTCCCAGGGGGCGGGCACTGAAGCTTTCTTT. Its translation: CASSSQGAGTEAFF.

This clone came up many times. The J gene is TRBJ2-3, the V gene TRBV7-9, with D perhaps matching TRBD1 (6 bases). CDR3 length: 13 amino acids. The ends were cut back, 5 bases at V and 3 bases at J, with 9 bases in the middle. Germline CDR1 SEHNR, CDR2 FQNEAQ (reference sequence). CDR3 DNA sequence: TGTGCCAGCAGCGAACAGGGTACAGATACGCAGTATTTT. Translation: CASSEQGTDTQYF.

This clone was recorded many times. The chain couples TRBV2 to TRBJ2-6; D possibly corresponds to TRBD2 (6 bases). V shed 4 bases and J shed 0 bases, with 13 bases lying between them. The CDR3 contains 17 residues. Per the germline V gene, CDR1 is SNHLY and CDR2 is FYNNEI. DNA of the CDR3: TGTGCCAGCAGTGTGGGCGGGACCCTCTCTGGGGCCAACGTCCTGACTTTC. Translating it yields CASSVGGTLSGANVLTF.

This clone was counted many times. The chain combines TRBV27 with TRBJ2-5, with TRBD2 identical over 13 bases. This CDR3 has 16 amino acids. CDR1 is MNHEY, CDR2 SMNVEV, per germline (reference sequence). J lost 3 bases, V lost 6 bases, and 7 bases had no gene match. The CDR3 sequence: CASSQRGLAGEETQYF. The CDR3 nucleotides read TGTGCCAGCAGCCAGAGAGGACTAGCGGGAGAAGAGACCCAGTACTTC.

This clone was observed a handful of times. This sequence joins TRBV12-3 or TRBV12-4 and TRBJ2-7; no clear D. V was clipped by 0 bases and J by 5 bases, with 8 bases between them. The CDR3 is 13 amino acids. CDR3 DNA sequence: TGTGCCAGCAGTTTAGCGCAAGGGCACGAGCAGTACTTC. Protein product: CASSLAQGHEQYF.

This clone was recorded many times. This chain uses TRBV6-1 with TRBJ2-3; D call uncertain. The CDR3 consists of 13 residues. Germline V gives CDR1 MNHNS, CDR2 SASEGT. V dropped 8 bases and J dropped 2 bases, with 11 bases sitting between them. The CDR3 DNA sequence: TGTGCCAGCGCCAAGCTCCTCACAGATACGCAGTATTTT. This encodes CASAKLLTDTQYF.

The chain combines TRBV18 with TRBJ1-5; tentatively, D is TRBD1 (5 bases). V shed 2 bases and J shed 1 base, with 9 bases lying between them. Germline V CDR1 and CDR2: KGHSH, LQKENI. CDR3 size: 15 residues. The DNA of the CDR3 is TGTGCCAGCTCACCAAAGGGGCAGAGCAATCAGCCCCAGCATTTT. This gives the protein CASSPKGQSNQPQHF.

This clone was recorded only once. The CDR3 nucleotides read TGCGCCAGCAGCCACGCAGACGGACAGAAAACACGAAACACCATATATTTT. Protein sequence: CASSHADGQKTRNTIYF. V and J are TRBV4-1 and TRBJ1-3; D possibly corresponds to TRBD1 (6 bases). Germline CDR1 and CDR2: MGHRA and YSYEKL. CDR3 length: 17 amino acids. V was clipped by 3 bases and J by 5 bases, with 20 bases between them.